A selection of T cell receptor beta chains follows, all from one sample in a study of technical replicates of blood from a few donors. Some clones are missing from TCRdb's copy, which holds only in-frame ones; the method was immunoSEQ multiplex PCR. The table lists approximately 75,000 clones, approximately 96% of them singletons. Sequencing was performed on T cells isolated from PBMCs. These receptor sequences come from a human donor in good health. Each CDR3 is given with its conserved first and last residue. A D gene is named only where the DNA matches it firmly. Clone size is given for some rows only: seen once, a few or many times, or a class if the clone is expanded.

V: TRBV11-3
J: TRBJ2-7
D: .
size: .
CDR3: CASSGGVAGSHEQYF
DNA: TGTGCCAGCAGCGGCGGAGTCGCGGGATCCCACGAGCAGTACTTC

V: TRBV2
J: TRBJ1-1
D: .
size: .
CDR3: CASSRTEAFF
DNA: TGTGCCAGCAGCCGGACAGAAGCTTTCTTT

V: TRBV4-1
J: TRBJ1-1
D: TRBD1
size: .
CDR3: CASSHAATGDTEAFF
DNA: TGCGCCAGCAGCCATGCGGCTACAGGGGACACTGAAGCTTTCTTT

V: TRBV7-2
J: TRBJ2-6
D: TRBD2
size: .
CDR3: CASSLLAGGGANVLTF
DNA: TGTGCCAGCAGCCTTCTAGCGGGAGGTGGGGCCAACGTCCTGACTTTC

V: TRBV6-1
J: TRBJ1-6
D: TRBD1
size: once
CDR3: CASSEQGADNSPLHF
DNA: TGTGCCAGCAGCGAACAGGGGGCAGATAATTCACCCCTCCACTTT

V: TRBV6-1
J: TRBJ1-2
D: .
size: .
CDR3: CASTLGGTGDYGYTF
DNA: TGTGCCAGCACCCTTGGGGGGACTGGGGACTATGGCTACACCTTC

V: TRBV30
J: TRBJ2-5
D: TRBD2
size: .
CDR3: CAWTLGLAGATGETQYF
DNA: TGTGCCTGGACCCTGGGACTAGCGGGGGCAACCGGGGAGACCCAGTACTTC

V: TRBV2
J: TRBJ2-7
D: .
size: .
CDR3: CASRARTEVSGYHEQYF
DNA: TGTGCCAGCAGAGCCCGGACAGAAGTTTCAGGTTATCACGAGCAGTACTTC

V: TRBV28
J: TRBJ2-4
D: TRBD2
size: .
CDR3: CASSLIAGWAKNIQYF
DNA: TGTGCCAGCAGTTTAATAGCGGGATGGGCCAAAAACATTCAGTACTTC

V: TRBV27
J: TRBJ2-3
D: .
size: .
CDR3: CASGESPVPTLTDTQYF
DNA: TGTGCCAGCGGGGAGTCTCCAGTGCCCACCTTAACAGATACGCAGTATTTT

V: TRBV9
J: TRBJ1-3
D: TRBD1
size: .
CDR3: CASTQTGVGNTIYF
DNA: TGTGCCAGCACCCAGACAGGGGTTGGAAACACCATATATTTT

V: TRBV10-3
J: TRBJ2-1
D: TRBD2
size: .
CDR3: CAIREGTSGIGEQFF
DNA: TGTGCCATCAGGGAGGGGACTAGCGGGATCGGTGAGCAGTTCTTC

V: TRBV6-1
J: TRBJ1-5
D: TRBD1
size: .
CDR3: CASSEQGDQPQHF
DNA: TGTGCCAGCAGTGAACAGGGGGATCAGCCCCAGCATTTT

V: TRBV6-6
J: TRBJ1-4
D: TRBD1
size: .
CDR3: CASSSLGTGGEKLFF
DNA: TGTGCCAGCAGTTCTTTGGGGACAGGGGGCGAAAAACTGTTTTTT

V: TRBV12-5
J: TRBJ1-1
D: .
size: .
CDR3: CASGLAQNRAFSSEAFF
DNA: TGTGCTAGTGGTTTGGCCCAAAACAGGGCCTTCTCCTCTGAAGCTTTCTTT

V: TRBV7-2
J: TRBJ2-5
D: TRBD2
size: .
CDR3: CASRTAGGLRETQYF
DNA: TGTGCCAGCAGAACAGCGGGAGGCCTCAGAGAGACCCAGTACTTC

V: TRBV6-5
J: TRBJ1-3
D: .
size: .
CDR3: CASSPQGYSGNTIYF
DNA: TGTGCCAGCAGTCCTCAGGGTTACTCTGGAAACACCATATATTTT

V: TRBV30
J: TRBJ2-5
D: .
size: .
CDR3: CAWSALSSQETQYF
DNA: TGTGCCTGGAGTGCCCTTAGTTCCCAAGAGACCCAGTACTTC

V: TRBV25-1
J: TRBJ1-4
D: TRBD1
size: once
CDR3: CASSDPGQVNEKLFF
DNA: TGTGCCAGCAGTGATCCGGGACAGGTTAATGAAAAACTGTTTTTT

V: TRBV28
J: TRBJ1-1
D: .
size: .
CDR3: CASTRRGTFNTEAFF
DNA: TGTGCCAGCACCCGGAGGGGCACATTCAACACTGAAGCTTTCTTT

V: TRBV6-1
J: TRBJ2-1
D: TRBD2
size: .
CDR3: CASSEVAGGSSYNEQFF
DNA: TGTGCCAGCAGTGAAGTAGCGGGGGGGTCCTCCTACAATGAGCAGTTCTTC

V: TRBV5-1
J: TRBJ2-5
D: TRBD1
size: .
CDR3: CASSLALSGTGGETQYF
DNA: TGCGCCAGCAGCTTAGCATTGTCCGGGACAGGGGGAGAGACCCAGTACTTC

V: TRBV7-9
J: TRBJ1-3
D: .
size: once
CDR3: CASSIYRDSGNTIYF
DNA: TGTGCCAGCAGCATTTACAGGGACTCTGGAAACACCATATATTTT

V: TRBV9
J: TRBJ1-2
D: .
size: .
CDR3: CASSGTSNSYGYTF
DNA: TGTGCCAGCAGTGGGACATCTAATTCCTATGGCTACACCTTC

V: TRBV6-5
J: TRBJ1-5
D: .
size: .
CDR3: CASSAQGKQPQHF
DNA: TGTGCCAGCAGTGCACAGGGAAAACAGCCCCAGCATTTT

V: TRBV15
J: TRBJ1-5
D: .
size: .
CDR3: CATSRDSVIYNQPQHF
DNA: TGTGCCACCAGCAGAGATAGCGTGATTTACAATCAGCCCCAGCATTTT

V: TRBV5-6
J: TRBJ2-2
D: TRBD1
size: .
CDR3: CASSLENTGVNTGELFF
DNA: TGTGCCAGCAGCTTGGAAAATACAGGGGTCAACACCGGGGAGCTGTTTTTT

V: TRBV5-1
J: TRBJ2-3
D: TRBD2
size: .
CDR3: CASRDFGTRSTDTQYF
DNA: TGCGCCAGCCGAGATTTTGGGACTAGGTCGACAGATACGCAGTATTTT

V: TRBV6-1
J: TRBJ2-7
D: .
size: .
CDR3: CASSVGGATYEQYF
DNA: TGTGCCAGCAGTGTGGGCGGGGCCACCTACGAGCAGTACTTC

V: TRBV6-1
J: TRBJ1-2
D: .
size: .
CDR3: CASSELGHPSYGYTF
DNA: TGTGCCAGCAGTGAATTGGGACACCCAAGTTATGGCTACACCTTC

V: TRBV27
J: TRBJ1-2
D: .
size: once
CDR3: CASSLRGAGGYGYTF
DNA: TGTGCCAGCAGTTTACGAGGGGCGGGAGGCTATGGCTACACCTTC

V: TRBV30
J: TRBJ1-2
D: .
size: .
CDR3: CAWSYTGSGYTF
DNA: TGTGCCTGGTCCTACACCGGGTCTGGCTACACCTTC

V: TRBV6-5
J: TRBJ1-2
D: .
size: .
CDR3: CASSYTPGLYGYTF
DNA: TGTGCCAGCAGTTACACACCAGGGTTGTATGGCTACACCTTC

V: TRBV6-1
J: TRBJ2-5
D: TRBD1
size: .
CDR3: CASRTGQGVPQYF
DNA: TGTGCCAGCAGGACGGGACAGGGCGTTCCCCAGTACTTC

V: TRBV5-1
J: TRBJ1-1
D: .
size: .
CDR3: CASSLVGDNSDAEAFF
DNA: TGCGCCAGCAGCTTGGTAGGGGATAATAGTGATGCTGAAGCTTTCTTT

V: TRBV25-1
J: TRBJ2-2
D: .
size: .
CDR3: CASSEFRSTGANTGELFF
DNA: TGTGCCAGCAGTGAGTTTCGTTCGACAGGTGCGAACACCGGGGAGCTGTTTTTT

V: TRBV27
J: TRBJ1-5
D: .
size: .
CDR3: CASSLSYVGNQPQHF
DNA: TGTGCCAGCAGTTTATCTTACGTAGGCAATCAGCCCCAGCATTTT

V: TRBV10-3
J: TRBJ1-2
D: .
size: .
CDR3: CAITKWEKMRTDYGYTF
DNA: TGTGCCATCACCAAGTGGGAAAAGATGAGGACTGACTATGGCTACACCTTC

V: TRBV2
J: TRBJ1-3
D: TRBD1
size: .
CDR3: CASTKDRAPSGNTIYF
DNA: TGTGCCAGCACTAAAGACAGGGCCCCCTCTGGAAACACCATATATTTT

V: TRBV29-1
J: TRBJ2-4
D: TRBD2
size: once
CDR3: CSVEGREGPYIQYF
DNA: TGCAGCGTTGAAGGTCGGGAGGGCCCTTACATTCAGTACTTC

V: TRBV12-5
J: TRBJ1-4
D: .
size: .
CDR3: CASGLVQGEEKLFF
DNA: TGTGCTAGTGGTTTGGTACAGGGAGAAGAAAAACTGTTTTTT

V: TRBV5-5
J: TRBJ1-1
D: .
size: .
CDR3: CASIKLLNTEAFF
DNA: TGTGCCAGCATCAAACTACTGAACACTGAAGCTTTCTTT

V: TRBV4-2
J: TRBJ2-7
D: TRBD2
size: .
CDR3: CASSRAGGLAGDEQYF
DNA: TGTGCCAGCAGCCGCGCCGGTGGACTAGCGGGGGATGAGCAGTACTTC

V: TRBV14
J: TRBJ2-7
D: .
size: .
CDR3: CASSQGRRYEQYF
DNA: TGTGCCAGCAGCCAAGGGAGGCGGTACGAGCAGTACTTC

V: TRBV9
J: TRBJ2-7
D: .
size: .
CDR3: CASSVELGAAYEQYF
DNA: TGTGCCAGCAGCGTAGAGTTGGGAGCCGCTTACGAGCAGTACTTC

V: TRBV4-1
J: TRBJ1-4
D: .
size: .
CDR3: CASSPDSLLGELFF
DNA: TGCGCCAGCAGCCCGGACAGCCTCCTTGGGGAACTGTTTTTT

V: TRBV4-2
J: TRBJ2-3
D: TRBD2
size: .
CDR3: CASSQVFNPGTSGSTDTQYF
DNA: TGTGCCAGCAGCCAAGTTTTCAACCCCGGGACTAGCGGGAGCACAGATACGCAGTATTTT

V: TRBV11-2
J: TRBJ2-7
D: .
size: .
CDR3: CASSFYRGGEQYF
DNA: TGTGCCAGCAGCTTTTACAGGGGAGGAGAGCAGTACTTC

V: TRBV5-5
J: TRBJ1-2
D: .
size: .
CDR3: CASSLAYSGRHGYTF
DNA: TGTGCCAGCAGCTTGGCCTACTCAGGGAGGCATGGCTACACCTTC

V: TRBV7-9
J: TRBJ1-2
D: .
size: .
CDR3: CASSQYTGPPVRISYTF
DNA: TGTGCCAGCAGCCAGTACACAGGGCCTCCGGTCCGAATCAGCTACACCTTC

V: TRBV5-4
J: TRBJ2-5
D: TRBD2
size: .
CDR3: CASSPYTLRERGKKETQYF
DNA: TGTGCCAGCAGCCCATACACACTTAGAGAGCGGGGGAAAAAAGAGACCCAGTACTTC

V: TRBV20-1
J: TRBJ2-4
D: .
size: .
CDR3: CSAANTRRIF
DNA: TGCAGTGCCGCTAATACTAGACGTATCTTC

V: TRBV10-2
J: TRBJ1-1
D: .
size: .
CDR3: CASSSWEGLNTEAFF
DNA: TGCGCCAGCAGTTCGTGGGAGGGCCTGAACACTGAAGCTTTCTTT